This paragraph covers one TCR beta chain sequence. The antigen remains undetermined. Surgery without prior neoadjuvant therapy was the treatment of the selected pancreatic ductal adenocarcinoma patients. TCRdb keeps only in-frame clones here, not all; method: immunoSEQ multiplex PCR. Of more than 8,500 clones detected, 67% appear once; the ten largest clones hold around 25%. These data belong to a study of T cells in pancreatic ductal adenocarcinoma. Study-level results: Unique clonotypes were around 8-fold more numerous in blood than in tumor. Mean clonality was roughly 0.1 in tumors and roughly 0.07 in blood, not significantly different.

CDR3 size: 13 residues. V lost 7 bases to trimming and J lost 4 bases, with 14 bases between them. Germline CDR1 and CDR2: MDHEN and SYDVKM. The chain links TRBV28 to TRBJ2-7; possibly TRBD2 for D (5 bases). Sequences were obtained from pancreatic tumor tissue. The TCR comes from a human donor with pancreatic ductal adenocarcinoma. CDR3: CASNPGGLYEQYF. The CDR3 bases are TGTGCCAGCAACCCGGGCGGGTTGTACGAGCAGTACTTC.